Here is one TCR beta chain with its context. As yet, its antigen is unknown. TCRdb's table, derived via immunoSEQ multiplex PCR, lists solely in-frame clones and lacks some. The sample consists of approximately 150,000 clones, roughly 90% of them appearing once. The sample comes from a study of T cell responses to AZD1222 COVID-19 vaccine. Study overall: Pooling of second doses given at about 4 or about 12 weeks was done. Study conclusions and caveats: Close to half of all spike-specific TCRs reportedly target regions of the variants that are unmutated. The breadth and depth of Spike-specific TCRs increased once two AZD1222 doses had been given. There were vaccine-associated CD4 TCRs across spike, dominant at 160-218 and 743-854.

The CDR3 spans 15 residues. Germline CDR1 reads SGHRS; CDR2 reads YFSETQ. With 0 bases removed from V and 4 bases from J, the gap between germline ends came to 12 bases. The chain links TRBV5-1 to TRBJ2-3; D might be TRBD2 (5 bases). The specimen comprised peripheral blood, sampled on day 0 of AZD1222 vaccination. The sequence came from an adult in good health. CDR3 sequence: CASSLGGSGADTQYF. DNA of the CDR3: TGCGCCAGCAGCTTGGGAGGGTCCGGGGCAGATACGCAGTATTTT. Combining the CDR3 with reference TRBV5-1 and TRBJ2-3 gives the whole variable domain KAGVTQTPRYLIKTRGQQVTLSCSPISGHRSVSWYQQTPGQGLQFLFEYFSETQRNKGNFPGRFSGRQFSNSRSEMNVSTLELGDSALYLCASSLGGSGADTQYFGPGTRLTVL.